Listed here are 18 T cell receptor beta chains from one sample, sequenced in a study of molecular identifiers for immune sequencing clone quantification. TCRdb itself ran the PCR reads through MiXCR, one entry per CDR3 protein. Among a few hundred thousand distinct CDR3 sequences listed, 25% were seen once. Sequences were obtained from naive CD8+ T cells from blood, with Jurkat cell RNA spiked in. Subset indicated: FACS-sorted CD8+CD4-CCR7+CD45RA+ naive T cells. Receptors were obtained from a human donor in good health. Some libraries in this study had Jurkat cell RNA spiked in.

This chain uses TRBV20-1 with TRBJ2-7; TRBD2 might be the D (5 bases). This CDR3 is built from 13 residues. V was shortened by 0 bases and J by 3 bases, with 9 bases between the two germline ends. The germline gives CDR1 DFQATT, CDR2 SNEGSKA (reference sequence). CDR3 in amino acids: CSARDPRDYEQYF. CDR3 nucleotide sequence: TGCAGTGCTAGAGATCCTCGGGACTACGAGCAGTACTTC.

The chain carries TRBV21-1 and TRBJ2-7; the table's D call TRBD2 went unverified against the DNA. TRBV21-1 is listed as a pseudogene. The CDR3 covers 13 residues. The CDR3 spells CASRKRGRPEQYF. DNA of the CDR3: TGTGCCAGCAGGAAAAGGGGAAGGCCCGAGCAGTACTTC.

This clonotype was picked up a small number of times. The chain combines TRBV2 with TRBJ1-4; no clear D gene. V was trimmed by 2 bases and J by 2 bases, leaving 6 bases between them. Germline values: CDR1 SNHLY, CDR2 FYNNEI. CDR3 size: 14 residues. The CDR3 protein is CASSERPTNEKLFF. As DNA, the CDR3 is TGTGCCAGCAGTGAACGGCCCACTAATGAAAAACTGTTTTTT.

This rearrangement joins TRBV6-6 to TRBJ2-2, with D hard to call. V lost 11 bases to trimming and J lost 3 bases, with 13 bases between them. Germline CDR1 and CDR2: MNHNY and SVGAGI (reference sequence). There are 13 residues in the CDR3. The DNA for the CDR3 is TGTGCCTCACAGCAGGCGCACACCGGGGAGCTGTTTTTT. As protein: CASQQAHTGELFF.

The chain recombines TRBV19 with TRBJ2-1, with 9 bases identical to TRBD2. J was trimmed by 3 bases and V by 3 bases; bases with no gene match: 6. This CDR3 has 16 residues. Per germline, CDR1 LNHDA and CDR2 SQIVND (reference sequence). CDR3 in amino acids: CASSIGAGGGYNEQFF. The DNA of the CDR3 is TGTGCCAGTAGTATTGGGGCGGGAGGGGGCTACAATGAGCAGTTCTTC.

The genes are TRBV10-3 and TRBJ2-1; D possibly corresponds to TRBD2 (6 bases). Trimming took off 8 bases at V and 1 base at J, with 15 bases between the two ends. This CDR3 has 15 amino acids. Germline V gene lookup returns CDR1 ENHRY and CDR2 SYGVKD. The CDR3 reads CAIGEERGSYNEQFF. The CDR3, as DNA: TGTGCCATCGGGGAGGAACGGGGTTCCTACAATGAGCAGTTCTTC.

This chain connects TRBV6-5 to TRBJ2-1; TRBD1 matches 10 bases. V lost 0 bases and J lost 7; bases outside the gene matches: 0. CDR3 length: 14 residues. Germline V lookup: CDR1 MNHEY, CDR2 SVGAGI. CDR3 sequence reads: CASSYSDRGNEQFF. CDR3 DNA: TGTGCCAGCAGTTACTCGGACAGGGGGAATGAGCAGTTCTTC.

This clonotype was seen repeatedly, ten times or more. The chain has TRBV5-6 and TRBJ2-7; TRBD2 is a possible D gene (5 bases). Germline CDR1 is SGHDT and CDR2 is YYEEEE. This CDR3 comprises 12 residues. V was pared by 0 bases and J by 6 bases, with 7 bases between. The CDR3 coding sequence is TGTGCCAGCAGCTTGGTAAGCGGCGAGCAGTACTTC. Its protein is CASSLVSGEQYF.

This clonotype occurred many times. The chain employs TRBV12-3 or TRBV12-4 and TRBJ2-5, with D maybe TRBD2 (6 bases). This CDR3 spans 14 amino acids. Trimming removed 5 bases at V and 2 bases at J, with 12 bases between. The CDR3 bases are TGTGCCAGCAGTGACCCGGGACTGCAAGAGACCCAGTACTTC. This codes for CASSDPGLQETQYF.

This clonotype was picked up a small number of times. V gene TRBV7-3 combines with J gene TRBJ2-1; D unresolved. The V end was cut by 0 bases, the J end by 7 bases, with 10 bases between. The CDR3 is 14 residues long. CDR1 is SGHTA, CDR2 FQGTGA, per germline. The CDR3 DNA follows: TGTGCCAGCAGCTTAACGCCATCTCGGAATGAGCAGTTCTTC. Amino acid sequence: CASSLTPSRNEQFF.

This clonotype was picked up a small number of times. The chain is built from TRBV7-3 and TRBJ2-3, with 7 nucleotides matching TRBD1. The CDR3 consists of 15 residues. Germline CDR1 SGHTA, CDR2 FQGTGA. V lost 1 base and J lost 2; bases outside the gene matches: 3. CDR3 DNA sequence: TGTGCCAGCAGCTTAAAGGGACAGTTCACAGATACGCAGTATTTT. Protein sequence: CASSLKGQFTDTQYF.

The table lists this clonotype with many counts. This rearrangement joins TRBV9 to TRBJ2-3; 12 bases agree with TRBD2. Per germline, CDR1 SGDLS and CDR2 YYNGEE. Trimming took 3 bases from V and 2 from J; bases not matched to a gene: 1. The CDR3 is made up of 15 amino acids. Here the CDR3 reads CASSGTSGVTDTQYF. The CDR3 nucleotides are TGTGCCAGCAGCGGGACTAGCGGGGTCACAGATACGCAGTATTTT.

This clonotype showed up just a few times. This chain joins TRBV7-6 and TRBJ2-7; 9 positions match TRBD2. CDR1 is SGHVS and CDR2 is FNYEAQ in the germline V gene. Losses at the gene ends were 5 bases for V and 5 bases for J; bases not matched to a gene: 7. The CDR3 runs to 14 residues. As DNA, the CDR3 is TGTGCCAGCAGCCCGTTAGCGGGGGAGGACGAGCAGTACTTC. It yields the protein CASSPLAGEDEQYF.

This clonotype was picked up many times. The rearrangement links TRBV7-9 to TRBJ1-4; 7 bases agree with TRBD1. The germline V gene encodes CDR1 SEHNR and CDR2 FQNEAQ (reference sequence). The CDR3 is 13 amino acids. V gave up 4 bases and J gave up 5 bases; unmatched junction bases: 1. The CDR3 region is CASSWTGNEKLFF. In DNA form, the CDR3 reads TGTGCCAGCAGCTGGACAGGCAATGAAAAACTGTTTTTT.

There are a few counts of this clonotype. The chain employs TRBV6-2 or TRBV6-3 and TRBJ2-2; TRBD2 matches at 7 bases. The CDR3 contains 19 residues. Germline V CDR1 and CDR2: MNHEY, SVGEGT. The V segment lost 0 bases and the J segment 4 bases; nucleotides outside the gene matches: 14. For the CDR3, the DNA is TGTGCCAGCAGTTACTCGCCGCGCCGGGACTACTACCTCACCGGGGAGCTGTTTTTT. It encodes CASSYSPRRDYYLTGELFF.

Here the CDR3 reads CASSQDRRGAITEAFF. CDR3 in DNA: TGCGCCAGCAGCCAAGATAGGAGGGGGGCAATAACTGAAGCTTTCTTT. This rearrangement joins TRBV4-3 to TRBJ1-1, with TRBD1 as a possible D gene (6 bases). CDR3 size: 16 residues. In germline, CDR1 is LGHNA, CDR2 YSLEER. Trimming removed 0 bases at V and 5 bases at J, with 16 bases between.

This clonotype was recorded at least ten times. The chain employs TRBV28 and TRBJ2-3; TRBD2 aligns across 11 bases. The CDR3 runs 15 residues. Germline CDR1 and CDR2: MDHEN and SYDVKM. The ends lost 4 bases at V and 3 bases at J; junction bases unmatched: 3. CDR3 nucleotide sequence: TGTGCCAGCAGTTGGACTAGCGGGCAGACAGATACGCAGTATTTT. Encoded protein: CASSWTSGQTDTQYF. Full variable domain (missing parts from reference TRBV28 and TRBJ2-3): DVKVTQSSRYLVKRTGEKVFLECVQDMDHENMFWYRQDPGLGLRLIYFSYDVKMKEKGDIPEGYSVSREKKERFSLILESASTNQTSMYLCASSWTSGQTDTQYFGPGTRLTVL.

This clonotype has only a few counts. The CDR3: CASSQEWRVNEQFF. The CDR3 DNA sequence: TGCGCCAGCAGCCAAGAATGGAGGGTCAATGAGCAGTTCTTC. This chain links TRBV4-3 with TRBJ2-1, with D possibly TRBD2 on 6 matching bases. V dropped 0 bases and J dropped 6 bases, with 9 bases sitting between them. Looked up from germline, CDR1 is LGHNA and CDR2 is YSLEER. The CDR3 consists of 14 residues.